These T cell receptor beta chains were read from a single sample in a study of T cell responses to AZD1222 COVID-19 vaccine. The protocol was immunoSEQ multiplex PCR, while the TCRdb copy is restricted to in-frame clones and leaves out a portion. The sample contains about 140,000 clones, roughly 85% of which appear only once. This specimen was peripheral blood, taken 28 days after the second dose of the MenACWY control vaccine. The receptor set was obtained from an adult who received the MenACWY meningococcal vaccine as a control. The CDR3 runs from the conserved cysteine through the conserved F or W. The order of the fields is V gene, J gene, CDR3 length, clone size, D gene, CDR3 protein, CDR3 DNA. The D gene is left open where the match is weak. A row's size may be missing; if present it is once, few, many or a size class.

>TRBV5-1|TRBJ1-1|14|-|-
CASSLGFRNTEAFF
TGCGCCAGCAGCTTGGGATTCAGGAACACTGAAGCTTTCTTT
>TRBV7-6|TRBJ2-7|14|many|TRBD1
CASSYNQGDYEQYF
TGTGCCAGCAGTTATAATCAGGGGGACTACGAGCAGTACTTC
>TRBV2|TRBJ2-1|15|-|TRBD2
CASSGTGGTYNEQFF
TGTGCCAGCAGTGGTACGGGAGGGACCTACAATGAGCAGTTCTTC
>TRBV11-3|TRBJ1-1|13|-|-
CASSLEVRTEAFF
TGTGCCAGCAGCTTAGAGGTGAGGACTGAAGCTTTCTTT
>TRBV27|TRBJ1-6|14|-|-
CASSLQVYNSPLHF
TGTGCCAGCAGCCTACAGGTTTATAATTCACCCCTCCACTTT
>TRBV25-1|TRBJ2-7|12|-|TRBD1
CASNPGGYEQYF
TGTGCCAGCAATCCAGGGGGCTACGAGCAGTACTTC
>TRBV15|TRBJ2-3|12|-|-
CATSLSGYTQYF
TGTGCCACCAGCCTTTCGGGGTATACGCAGTATTTT
>TRBV7-9|TRBJ2-5|11|-|-
CASSLVRSVYF
TGTGCCAGCAGCTTAGTTAGAAGTGTGTACTTC
>TRBV12-5|TRBJ2-5|17|-|TRBD1
CASGLPGQGTIGETQYF
TGTGCTAGTGGTTTGCCGGGACAGGGGACGATCGGGGAGACCCAGTACTTC
>TRBV7-9|TRBJ1-4|16|once|-
CASSAGGSFANEKLFF
TGTGCCAGCAGCGCAGGAGGGAGTTTTGCTAATGAAAAACTGTTTTTT
>TRBV19|TRBJ2-1|16|-|TRBD2
CASSAHSSGSLNEQFF
TGTGCCAGTAGTGCACACTCTAGCGGGAGTCTCAATGAGCAGTTCTTC
>TRBV6-5|TRBJ2-7|14|-|-
CASTPRTASYEQYF
TGTGCCAGCACTCCCCGGACGGCATCCTACGAGCAGTACTTC
>TRBV3-1/TRBV3-2|TRBJ1-1|14|-|TRBD1
CASSLRDRETEAFF
TGTGCCAGCAGCCTCCGGGACAGGGAGACTGAAGCTTTCTTT
>TRBV4-3|TRBJ2-1|16|-|-
CASSQHGPSSYNEQFF
TGCGCCAGCAGCCAACACGGTCCTAGCTCCTACAATGAGCAGTTCTTC
>TRBV7-2|TRBJ1-4|14|-|-
CASSFRSLTGKLFF
TGTGCCAGCAGCTTCCGTTCACTGACGGGAAAACTGTTTTTT
>TRBV19|TRBJ2-3|15|-|TRBD2
CASSIVAGATDTQYF
TGTGCCAGTAGTATTGTAGCGGGGGCCACAGATACGCAGTATTTT
>TRBV12-2|TRBJ2-7|14|-|-
CASPQGTATYEQYF
TGTGCAAGTCCCCAAGGGACTGCTACCTACGAGCAGTACTTC
>TRBV7-9|TRBJ2-7|12|-|-
CASSRGHYEQYF
TGTGCCAGCAGCCGTGGCCACTACGAGCAGTACTTC
>TRBV18|TRBJ2-7|14|-|TRBD1
CASSEGQGDYEQYF
TGTGCCAGCTCAGAGGGACAGGGCGATTACGAGCAGTACTTC
>TRBV5-4|TRBJ2-2|13|once|-
CASSPRVGGELFF
TGTGCCAGCAGCCCCAGGGTGGGCGGGGAGCTGTTTTTT
>TRBV4-2|TRBJ1-5|16|-|TRBD1
CASSQGTGGTGQPQHF
TGTGCCAGCAGCCAGGGGACAGGGGGCACGGGGCAGCCCCAGCATTTT
>TRBV28|TRBJ1-2|12|-|-
CASSLNRYGYTF
TGTGCCAGCAGTTTAAATCGGTATGGCTACACCTTC
>TRBV7-2|TRBJ1-6|18|few|TRBD1
CASTLLTGPPSRASPLHF
TGTGCCAGCACCTTGTTGACAGGGCCCCCATCTCGTGCCTCACCCCTCCACTTT
>TRBV27|TRBJ1-4|14|-|TRBD1
CASTRQGGVEKLFF
TGTGCCAGCACCCGACAGGGTGGGGTTGAAAAACTGTTTTTT
>TRBV7-9|TRBJ1-6|15|-|TRBD1
CASSTDRAYNSPLHF
TGTGCCAGCAGTACAGACAGGGCGTATAATTCACCCCTCCACTTT
>TRBV6-5|TRBJ2-1|13|-|TRBD2
CASRIAGPNEQFF
TGTGCCAGCAGGATAGCGGGACCCAATGAGCAGTTCTTC
>TRBV6-6|TRBJ2-7|12|-|-
CASRDFPDEQYF
TGTGCCAGCAGGGACTTTCCGGACGAGCAGTACTTC
>TRBV19|TRBJ1-1|15|-|TRBD1
CASRYDRGINTEAFF
TGTGCCAGTAGATATGACAGGGGGATAAACACTGAAGCTTTCTTT
>TRBV30|TRBJ1-2|13|-|TRBD1
CAWSFLQGGGYTF
TGTGCCTGGAGTTTCCTACAGGGGGGTGGCTACACCTTC
>TRBV29-1|TRBJ1-2|12|-|-
CSALTGSYGYTF
TGCAGCGCCCTAACCGGGTCGTATGGCTACACCTTC
>TRBV5-5|TRBJ1-1|13|-|-
CAGGQGMNTEAFF
TGTGCCGGGGGGCAGGGCATGAACACTGAAGCTTTCTTT
>TRBV13|TRBJ2-1|17|-|-
CASSSLAGVISYNEQFF
TGTGCCAGCAGCTCCCTCGCCGGCGTGATATCCTACAATGAGCAGTTCTTC
>TRBV5-1|TRBJ2-7|14|-|TRBD2
CASSPSGRAQEQYF
TGCGCCAGCAGCCCTAGCGGGAGGGCCCAAGAGCAGTACTTC
>TRBV6-4|TRBJ1-1|13|-|-
CASRGRLDTEAFF
TGTGCCAGCCGGGGGAGGTTGGACACTGAAGCTTTCTTT
>TRBV5-4|TRBJ2-1|15|-|TRBD2
CASSPREGGGIEQFF
TGTGCCAGCAGCCCCCGGGAGGGAGGTGGTATTGAGCAGTTCTTC
>TRBV7-9|TRBJ2-1|13|-|-
CASRPQGRDEQFF
TGTGCCAGCAGACCTCAGGGGCGGGATGAGCAGTTCTTC
>TRBV6-2/TRBV6-3|TRBJ1-1|16|-|-
CASSYRLGEMNTEAFF
TGTGCCAGCAGTTACCGATTAGGCGAGATGAACACTGAAGCTTTCTTT
>TRBV5-4|TRBJ2-1|15|few|TRBD1
CASSSGTGGFNEQFF
TGTGCCAGCAGCTCCGGGACAGGGGGATTTAATGAGCAGTTCTTC
>TRBV12-5|TRBJ1-2|15|-|TRBD1
CASAFAGTEGNGYTF
TGTGCTAGTGCCTTTGCCGGGACAGAAGGAAATGGCTACACCTTC
>TRBV4-1|TRBJ1-1|13|once|-
CASSHKGSEEAFF
TGCGCCAGCAGCCATAAAGGGTCGGAGGAAGCTTTCTTT
>TRBV9|TRBJ2-3|15|once|TRBD2
CASSVSSGRADTQYF
TGTGCCAGCAGCGTCTCTAGCGGGAGAGCAGATACGCAGTATTTT
>TRBV30|TRBJ2-5|15|-|TRBD2
CAWSLLAGLQETQYF
TGTGCCTGGAGTTTATTAGCGGGCCTTCAAGAGACCCAGTACTTC
>TRBV28|TRBJ2-7|13|-|TRBD1
CASSGGQGDEQYF
TGTGCCAGCAGTGGGGGACAGGGGGACGAGCAGTACTTC
>TRBV29-1|TRBJ1-1|14|-|-
CSVEGRHAGTEAFF
TGCAGCGTTGAAGGTAGGCACGCGGGCACTGAAGCTTTCTTT
>TRBV11-2|TRBJ1-6|14|-|-
CASSLFDEDSPLHF
TGTGCCAGCAGCTTATTCGACGAGGATTCACCCCTCCACTTT
>TRBV4-1|TRBJ1-2|15|-|-
CASSQVVALNYGYTF
TGCGCCAGCAGCCAAGTGGTTGCACTTAACTATGGCTACACCTTC
>TRBV2|TRBJ2-3|16|-|TRBD2
CASSGTSGSRTDTQYF
TGTGCCAGCAGTGGGACTAGCGGGAGCCGGACAGATACGCAGTATTTT
>TRBV4-3|TRBJ2-7|15|few|-
CASSQDAQPPYEQYF
TGCGCCAGCAGCCAAGATGCCCAGCCTCCCTACGAGCAGTACTTC
>TRBV19|TRBJ1-2|12|-|-
CASSIQEYGYTF
TGTGCCAGTAGTATCCAGGAGTATGGCTACACCTTC
>TRBV5-1|TRBJ2-1|17|-|-
CASSLAYGRDSYNEQFF
TGCGCCAGCAGCTTGGCCTACGGGAGAGACTCCTACAATGAGCAGTTCTTC
>TRBV5-1|TRBJ2-1|18|-|TRBD2
CASSRTDFSGRTYNEQFF
TGCGCCAGCAGCCGCACCGATTTTAGCGGGAGAACCTACAATGAGCAGTTCTTC
>TRBV4-3|TRBJ1-2|15|-|-
CASSQDIAGIYGYTF
TGCGCCAGCAGCCAAGATATCGCGGGCATCTATGGCTACACCTTC
>TRBV9|TRBJ1-4|13|-|TRBD1
CASSPTGDEKLFF
TGTGCCAGCAGCCCTACAGGGGATGAAAAACTGTTTTTT